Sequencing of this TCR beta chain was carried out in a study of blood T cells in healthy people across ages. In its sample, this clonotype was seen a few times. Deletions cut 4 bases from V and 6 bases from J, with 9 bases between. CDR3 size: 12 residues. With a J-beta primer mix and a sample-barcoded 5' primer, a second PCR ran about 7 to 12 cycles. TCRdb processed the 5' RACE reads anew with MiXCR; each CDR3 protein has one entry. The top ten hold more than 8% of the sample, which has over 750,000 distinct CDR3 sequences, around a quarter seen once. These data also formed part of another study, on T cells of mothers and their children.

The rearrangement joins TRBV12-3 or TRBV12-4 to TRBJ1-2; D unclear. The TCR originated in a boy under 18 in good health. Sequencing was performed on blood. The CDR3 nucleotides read TGTGCCAGCAGTTCGGGGAGGGATGGCTACACCTTC. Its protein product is CASSSGRDGYTF.